The present TCR beta chain was sequenced within a study of cytomegalovirus exposure and HLA in healthy donors. In regard to this clone: Its antigen is unknown.

13 Jbeta primers and 60 Vbeta primers were used for the PCR. The method was immunoSEQ multiplex PCR; TCRdb's version includes in-frame clones alone and lacks a portion of them. The table shows 35,000 to 55,000 clones, with around 60% occurring only once. In germline, CDR1 is LGHNT, CDR2 FRNRAP. V gave up 3 bases and J gave up 4 bases, with 8 bases separating them. The CDR3 is 13 residues long. Study-level findings and limits: DRB1 showed the most TCR associations and HLA-C the fewest in a later analysis, as rates varied by HLA locus.

Sequenced material: PBMCs. This receptor was identified in a human donor in good health. The chain has TRBV12-5 and TRBJ2-3; D uncertain. The CDR3 nucleotides read TGTGCTAGTGGTTTTTTAGAATCAGATACGCAGTATTTT. Protein product: CASGFLESDTQYF.